This T cell receptor beta chain was obtained from a study of T cells after yellow fever vaccination. Looking at the study overall: The authors prepared low-cell-number fractions using SMART-Seq v4 Ultra Low Input.

Deletions cut 7 bases from V and 7 bases from J, with 14 bases between. This CDR3 has 12 residues. Germline-derived CDR1 and CDR2 are SQVTM and ANQGSEA. TCRdb itself ran the 5' RACE reads through MiXCR, one entry per CDR3 protein. The sample yields 500,000 to 650,000 distinct CDR3 sequences, roughly an eighth seen once. Comments on this clonotype: Its antigen is still unknown.

Study-wide points: Reappearance after the booster was seen for most primary-vaccination clones, at 95% to 96% CD4 and 88% CD8. Clonotypes appearing in both CD4 and CD8 compartments existed, and their share was small.

The sample here was PBMCs, taken on the day of the yellow fever booster vaccination. This clonotype was obtained from a man aged 30 to 39 who received the YFV17D yellow fever vaccine. V gene TRBV29-1 combines with J gene TRBJ2-1, with D possibly matching TRBD1 (6 bases). The CDR3 DNA reads as TGCAGCGCTCCAGGGGAGATAAATGAGCAGTTCTTC. It is translated as CSAPGEINEQFF.